The next 21 T cell receptor beta chains were all read from a single sample in a study of blood T cell repertoires in COVID-19. The table came from immunoSEQ multiplex PCR; TCRdb's copy has only in-frame clones and leaves some out. The data show roughly 72,000 clones, approximately 90% seen once. The sample was peripheral blood. Every receptor here comes from a human donor in a cohort sampled during active COVID-19.

Points on this clone: One junction end disagrees with the germline gene, perhaps due to a read error. The gene calls are TRBV3-1 (or the pseudogene TRBV3-2) and TRBJ1-6, with D possibly TRBD1 on 5 matching bases. The V gene's germline CDR1 is LGHDT and CDR2 YNNKEL (reference sequence). The CDR3 covers 15 residues. This CDR3 reads CASRQGRDHNSPLHF. In DNA, the CDR3 is TGTGCCAGCAGGCAAGGCAGGGATCACAATTCACCCCTCCACTTT.

The rearrangement joins TRBV5-1 to TRBJ2-5; the D gene is possibly TRBD2 (6 bases). Germline V gene data show CDR1 as SGHRS and CDR2 as YFSETQ. V lost 0 bases to trimming and J lost 5 bases, with 14 bases between them. CDR3 size: 15 residues. CDR3 amino acids: CASSLEGRGLETQYF. CDR3 sequence (DNA): TGCGCCAGCAGCTTGGAGGGAAGGGGACTGGAGACCCAGTACTTC.

This chain links TRBV10-3 with TRBJ2-3; 10 bases agree with TRBD2. The V and J ends lost 3 bases and 9 bases, in that order; junction bases with no gene match: 9. From germline, CDR1 is ENHRY and CDR2 SYGVKD. This CDR3 is built from 15 residues. The CDR3 sequence: CAISEPSSGSGTQYF. The DNA for the CDR3 is TGTGCCATCAGTGAACCCTCTAGCGGGAGTGGAACGCAGTATTTT.

The J gene is TRBJ2-7, the V gene TRBV25-1, with a tentative D call TRBD1 (6 bases). V lost 4 bases, J lost 5 bases, and 15 bases lay in between. The CDR3 totals 14 residues. Germline values: CDR1 MGHDK, CDR2 SYGVNS. The DNA of the CDR3 is TGTGCCAGCAGTGTGACAGGCCCCCTCGACGAGCAGTACTTC. This translates into CASSVTGPLDEQYF.

This chain uses TRBV6-5 with TRBJ2-6; no definite D call. V was pared by 8 bases and J by 0 bases, with 11 bases between. Germline V CDR1 and CDR2: MNHEY, SVGAGI. This CDR3 contains 15 residues. Written as DNA, the CDR3 is TGTGCCAGCGCTAGTAGATTCTCTGGGGCCAACGTCCTGACTTTC. This gives the protein CASASRFSGANVLTF.

The V gene is TRBV5-4, the J gene TRBJ2-5; 16 bases fit TRBD2. V lost 4 bases, J lost 7 bases, and 10 bases stayed unmatched. Germline assignment: CDR1 SGHNT and CDR2 YYREEE (reference sequence). The CDR3 consists of 17 residues. This CDR3 is CASSPAGLAGGPGTQYF. In nucleotides, the CDR3 is TGTGCCAGCAGCCCGGCGGGACTAGCGGGAGGGCCCGGGACCCAGTACTTC.

The rearrangement uses TRBV29-1 and TRBJ2-2; 9 bases line up with TRBD2. Germline CDR1 reads SQVTM; CDR2 reads ANQGSEA. V lost 7 bases and J lost 4; bases outside the gene matches: 7. This CDR3 spans 14 amino acids. In nucleotides, the CDR3 is TGCAGCGCTCTCGGACTAGCGAGCACCGGGGAGCTGTTTTTT. Protein: CSALGLASTGELFF.

This CDR3 reads CASSIGQGRGNQPQHF. For the CDR3, the DNA is TGTGCCAGTAGTATCGGACAGGGCAGGGGCAATCAGCCCCAGCATTTT. The gene calls are TRBV19 and TRBJ1-5, with 8 bases matching TRBD1. V lost 3 bases to trimming and J lost 2 bases; unmatched junction nucleotides: 6. The CDR3 extends over 16 amino acids. Looked up from germline, CDR1 is LNHDA and CDR2 is SQIVND (reference sequence).

The count of this clone is one. This rearrangement joins TRBV5-4 to TRBJ2-3, with 8 bases lining up with TRBD2. The germline gives CDR1 SGHNT, CDR2 YYREEE (reference sequence). CDR3 size: 15 residues. With 6 bases clipped from V and 1 base from J, the junction kept 7 bases outside the gene matches. The CDR3 nucleotides are TGTGCCAGCATGCCCGGGGGGGCTGGCACAGATACGCAGTATTTT. This gives the protein CASMPGGAGTDTQYF.

The rearrangement uses TRBV19 and TRBJ2-3; TRBD1 agrees at 7 bases. The length of the CDR3 is 15 residues. In germline, CDR1 is LNHDA, CDR2 SQIVND (reference sequence). Trimming cost V 0 bases and J 2 bases; bases outside gene matches: 2. The CDR3 here is CASSIEGTVTDTQYF. CDR3 nucleotide sequence: TGTGCCAGTAGTATAGAAGGGACAGTCACAGATACGCAGTATTTT.

V and J are TRBV18 and TRBJ2-5, with a tentative D call TRBD2 (5 bases). Germline V CDR1 and CDR2: KGHSH, LQKENI. V lost 0 bases to trimming and J lost 2 bases, with 7 bases between them. The CDR3 consists of 14 residues. Here the CDR3 reads CASSPPTGQETQYF. DNA for the CDR3: TGTGCCAGCTCACCACCAACGGGACAAGAGACCCAGTACTTC.

The CDR3 region is CASSLAGREDSPLHF. The CDR3 DNA follows: TGTGCCAGCAGCTTGGCCGGCAGGGAGGATTCACCCCTCCACTTT. The V call is TRBV5-4, the J call TRBJ1-6, with D possibly matching TRBD1 (5 bases). Trimming took 0 bases from V and 8 from J, leaving 12 bases between them. The germline gives CDR1 SGHNT, CDR2 YYREEE (reference sequence). There are 15 residues in the CDR3.

The gene calls are TRBV6-6 and TRBJ2-2; perhaps TRBD1 as D (5 bases). The length of the CDR3 is 15 residues. V lost 6 bases and J 3 bases, leaving 14 bases between the germline ends. Germline lookup yields CDR1 MNHNY and CDR2 SVGAGI (reference sequence). The CDR3 region has the DNA TGTGCCAGCAGCCCCCCCGACAGTTACACCGGGGAGCTGTTTTTT. Translating it yields CASSPPDSYTGELFF.

Here the CDR3 reads CASSLEWAGGTDTQYF. CDR3 DNA: TGTGCCAGCAGCTTAGAGTGGGCGGGTGGCACAGATACGCAGTATTTT. V and J are TRBV11-2 and TRBJ2-3, with D possibly being TRBD2 (5 bases). The CDR3 runs 16 residues. CDR1 is SGHAT and CDR2 is FQNNGV in the germline V gene. With 0 bases removed from V and 1 base from J, the gap between germline ends came to 11 bases. The full variable domain, rest sourced from reference TRBV11-2 and TRBJ2-3, is EAGVAQSPRYKIIEKRQSVAFWCNPISGHATLYWYQQILGQGPKLLIQFQNNGVVDDSQLPKDRFSAERLKGVDSTLKIQPAKLEDSAVYLCASSLEWAGGTDTQYFGPGTRLTVL.

V usage is TRBV27 and J usage is TRBJ1-6; TRBD1 matches 9 bases. The V segment lost 6 bases and the J segment 6 bases; nucleotides outside the gene matches: 6. Germline CDR1 and CDR2: MNHEY and SMNVEV (reference sequence). There are 15 residues in the CDR3. CDR3 region: CASRSGTGSNSPLHF. CDR3 in DNA: TGTGCCAGCAGGTCGGGGACAGGGAGTAATTCACCCCTCCACTTT.

The gene calls are TRBV2 and TRBJ2-1; a possible D gene is TRBD1 (5 bases). With 7 bases removed from V and 10 bases from J, the gap between germline ends came to 17 bases. This CDR3 has 13 residues. Germline CDR1 is SNHLY and CDR2 is FYNNEI. In DNA, the CDR3 is TGTGCCAGCAACATTGCTGGGCCAGGGGAGCAGTTCTTC. This translates into CASNIAGPGEQFF. Full variable domain (outside the CDR3, taken from reference TRBV2 and TRBJ2-1): EPEVTQTPSHQVTQMGQEVILRCVPISNHLYFYWYRQILGQKVEFLVSFYNNEISEKSEIFDDQFSVERPDGSNFTLKIRSTKLEDSAMYFCASNIAGPGEQFFGPGTRLTVL.

The gene calls are TRBV7-6 and TRBJ2-1; D perhaps matches TRBD1 (6 bases). The CDR3 has 18 amino acids. V lost 5 bases and J lost 8, with 28 bases in between. From germline, CDR1 is SGHVS and CDR2 FNYEAQ. CDR3 sequence reads: CASSPGRYRAHGADEQFF. CDR3 in DNA: TGTGCCAGCAGCCCTGGCAGATACAGGGCACACGGGGCGGATGAGCAGTTCTTC.

The J gene is TRBJ2-1, the V gene TRBV27; TRBD1 might be the D (6 bases). Per germline, CDR1 MNHEY and CDR2 SMNVEV (reference sequence). V was clipped by 3 bases and J by 9 bases, with 9 bases between them. The CDR3 is made up of 12 amino acids. The CDR3 DNA reads TGTGCCAGCAGTTTTGAGGGGGTTGAGCAGTTCTTC. Translated, it gives CASSFEGVEQFF.

V usage is TRBV18 and J usage is TRBJ2-5, with a weak D call TRBD1 (5 bases). The germline CDR1 and CDR2 sequences are KGHSH and LQKENI. This CDR3 has 14 residues. V lost 0 bases to trimming and J lost 4 bases, with 9 bases between them. CDR3 protein: CASSPPVRGETQYF. CDR3 sequence (DNA): TGTGCCAGCTCACCACCAGTAAGGGGAGAGACCCAGTACTTC.

V gene TRBV18 combines with J gene TRBJ1-4; D remains unclear. The germline gives CDR1 KGHSH, CDR2 LQKENI. V dropped 6 bases and J dropped 3 bases, with 11 bases sitting between them. The CDR3 is made up of 14 amino acids. Here the CDR3 reads CASSPTGANEKLFF. The CDR3 coding sequence is TGTGCCAGCTCCCCGACCGGGGCTAATGAAAAACTGTTTTTT.

This clone was counted between two and nine times. This chain uses TRBV5-6 with TRBJ1-2; D is possibly TRBD1 (6 bases). Germline CDR1 SGHDT, CDR2 YYEEEE. This CDR3 region has 14 residues. V was shortened by 2 bases and J by 1 base, with 9 bases between the two germline ends. The CDR3 reads CASSFRGVNYGYTF. The CDR3 DNA follows: TGTGCCAGCAGCTTCAGGGGCGTTAACTATGGCTACACCTTC.